This T cell receptor beta chain stems from a study of shared clonotypes between healthy human individuals. Broader study findings: Blood was the sole source, and tissue repertoires probably differ.

Here immunoSEQ multiplex PCR was the method, and the copy in TCRdb shows in-frame clones only, minus some. Here the sample spans hundreds of thousands of clones, about 96% being singletons. Note on this clone: Antigen unknown.

CD45RO-negative, CCR7-positively selected cells formed the naive CD8 fraction, excluding terminally differentiated effector memory CD45RA+ cells. Sequenced input: naive CD8+ T cells sorted from blood. The receptor comes from a woman in her twenties or thirties in good health.

DNA of the CDR3: TGTGCCAGCAGTGAATTTAGGCAGGAGAGGAATGGCTACACCTTC. Protein: CASSEFRQERNGYTF. The genes are TRBV2 and TRBJ1-2; D is ambiguous. CDR1 and CDR2 from the germline V gene are SNHLY and FYNNEI. The CDR3 has 15 amino acids. V lost 2 bases and J lost 6, with 16 bases in between.